This T cell receptor beta chain emerged from a study of patients and donors after allogeneic stem cell transplantation. TCRdb recomputed calls from the RT-PCR reads with MiXCR, one row per CDR3 protein. The sample holds about 960,000 distinct CDR3 sequences; about 20% are singletons and the top ten take around 5.5%. The CDR3 length is 15 residues. Trimming took 3 bases from V and 5 from J, leaving 17 bases between them. The germline V gene encodes CDR1 SNHLY and CDR2 FYNNEI. Sequenced input: blood, either unsorted or a sorted T cell fraction (not recorded which). This rearrangement joins TRBV2 to TRBJ2-7; D is uncertain. The sequence came from a human donor who was either an allogeneic HSCT recipient or a stem cell or donor lymphocyte infusion donor (not recorded which). It is not recorded whose cells these are; they may come from a transplant donor. The CDR3 DNA follows: TGTGCCAGCAGTGAGAGAAGCCCGACGGTCAACGAGCAGTACTTC. Protein product: CASSERSPTVNEQYF. Using reference TRBV2 and TRBJ2-7 for the parts outside the CDR3, the full variable domain is EPEVTQTPSHQVTQMGQEVILRCVPISNHLYFYWYRQILGQKVEFLVSFYNNEISEKSEIFDDQFSVERPDGSNFTLKIRSTKLEDSAMYFCASSERSPTVNEQYFGPGTRLTVT.